This entry concerns a single T cell receptor beta chain. Its antigen remains unidentified. The CDR3 runs to 16 residues. Germline lookup yields CDR1 ENHRY and CDR2 SYGVKD. V lost 3 bases and J lost 4, with 16 bases in between. These data are taken from a study of beta chain features in type 1 diabetes. The study's findings and limits: Type 1 diabetes patients showed fewer insertions and more deletions at VDJ junctions. Significant though moderate, a shortening of TCRB CDR3s appeared in all four CD4+ subsets of Type 1 diabetes patients.

Purity exceeding 98% was reached by all sorted populations. The investigators reverse transcribed all of the isolated RNA, so they sequenced expressed TCRB transcripts. Repertoires were generated with immunoSEQ multiplex PCR, while TCRdb's copy carries only in-frame clones and drops some. This sample carries about 900,000 clones, 15% to 20% of them seen once, and the ten largest clones take 0.02% to 0.03%. The sequencing sample was made of naive CD4+ T cells from blood. The TCR comes from a woman aged 18-29 years in good health. The chain joins TRBV10-3 to TRBJ2-1, with TRBD2 as a possible D gene (5 bases). Here the CDR3 DNA reads TGTGCCATCAGTGACCGACCGGGGTCCTCTTACAATGAGCAGTTCTTC. It yields the protein CAISDRPGSSYNEQFF.